The T cell receptor beta chain under discussion was sequenced for a study of cytomegalovirus exposure and HLA in healthy donors. Study-wide results and limits: From TCR beta sequences, most subjects' HLA-A and HLA-B alleles were reportedly predicted accurately. Common viral pathogens seemed to be connected with several of the most significant clusters, according to a later analysis. Excluded: some indistinguishable V segments such as TRBV6-2 and TRBV6-3. Clonal expansion, a later analysis showed, was greater in HLA-associated TCR beta chains than in equally common others.

V lost 2 bases, J lost 3 bases, and 10 bases lay in between. The CDR3 loop spans 15 amino acids. Looked up from germline, CDR1 is PRHDT and CDR2 is FYEKMQ (reference sequence). Details on this clone: No antigen is known for it.

A multiplex PCR was run with 60 Vbeta primers and 13 Jbeta primers. TCRdb's copy holds only in-frame clones and misses some; the assay was immunoSEQ multiplex PCR. The data show 200,000 to 300,000 clones, about four fifths seen once. The origin of this receptor is a woman aged 35 to 49 in good health and CMV-seropositive. This chain uses TRBV13 with TRBJ2-2; D is uncertain. Sequencing was carried out using PBMCs. In DNA form, the CDR3 reads TGTGCCAGCAGCTTATCCAGGCCGGACACCGGGGAGCTGTTTTTT. Translation: CASSLSRPDTGELFF.